This T cell receptor beta chain was identified in a study of T cells after yellow fever vaccination. Study context: Preparation of the low-cell-number fractions used SMART-Seq v4 Ultra Low Input.

Trimming left V 4 bases short and J 7 bases short, with 11 bases between. Looked up from germline, CDR1 is SNHLY and CDR2 is FYNNEI. The CDR3 has 13 residues. MiXCR, run by TCRdb on the 5' RACE reads, gives a single entry per CDR3 protein. The repertoire holds roughly 500,000 distinct CDR3 sequences, with roughly 19% as singletons. Note on this clonotype: Its antigen is undetermined.

Study-level points and caveats: From the bulk population, abundant clonotypes could contaminate and appear within FACS-sorted repertoires. The secondary response peaked faster, at day 5 versus 15, but was weaker.

This clonotype originated in a man aged 25-45 years who received the YFV17D yellow fever vaccine. This specimen consisted of PBMCs, obtained 15 days after the yellow fever booster vaccination. The chain employs TRBV2 and TRBJ1-5, with D possibly matching TRBD1 (6 bases). CDR3 residues: CASSGTGQQPQHF. The DNA of the CDR3 is TGTGCCAGCAGTGGCACAGGGCAGCAGCCCCAGCATTTT.